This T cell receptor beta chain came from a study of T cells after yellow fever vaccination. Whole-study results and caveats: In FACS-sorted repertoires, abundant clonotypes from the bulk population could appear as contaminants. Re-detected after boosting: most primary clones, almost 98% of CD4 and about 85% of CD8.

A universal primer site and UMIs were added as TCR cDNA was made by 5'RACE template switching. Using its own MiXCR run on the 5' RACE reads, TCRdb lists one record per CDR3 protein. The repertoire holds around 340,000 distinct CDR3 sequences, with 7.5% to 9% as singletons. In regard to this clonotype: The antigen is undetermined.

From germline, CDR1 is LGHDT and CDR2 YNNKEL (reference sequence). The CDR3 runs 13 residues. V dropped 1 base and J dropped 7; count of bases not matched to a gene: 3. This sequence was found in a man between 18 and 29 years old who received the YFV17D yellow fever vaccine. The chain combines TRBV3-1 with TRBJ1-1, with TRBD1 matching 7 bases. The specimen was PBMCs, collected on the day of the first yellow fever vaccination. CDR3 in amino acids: CASSQGTGLEAFF. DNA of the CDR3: TGTGCCAGCAGCCAAGGGACAGGCCTTGAAGCTTTCTTT.